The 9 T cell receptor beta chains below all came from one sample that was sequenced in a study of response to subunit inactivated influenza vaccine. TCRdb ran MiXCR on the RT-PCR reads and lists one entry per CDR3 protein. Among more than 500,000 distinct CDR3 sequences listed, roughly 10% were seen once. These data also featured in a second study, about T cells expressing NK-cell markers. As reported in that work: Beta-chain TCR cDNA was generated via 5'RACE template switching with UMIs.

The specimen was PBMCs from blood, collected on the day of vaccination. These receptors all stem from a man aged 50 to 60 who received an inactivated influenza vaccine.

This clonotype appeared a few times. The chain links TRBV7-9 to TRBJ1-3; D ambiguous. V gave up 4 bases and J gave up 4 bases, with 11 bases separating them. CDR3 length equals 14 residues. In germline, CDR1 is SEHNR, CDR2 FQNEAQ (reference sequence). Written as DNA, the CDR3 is TGTGCCAGCAGCTCTACTTCGGGCGGAAACACCATATATTTT. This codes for CASSSTSGGNTIYF.

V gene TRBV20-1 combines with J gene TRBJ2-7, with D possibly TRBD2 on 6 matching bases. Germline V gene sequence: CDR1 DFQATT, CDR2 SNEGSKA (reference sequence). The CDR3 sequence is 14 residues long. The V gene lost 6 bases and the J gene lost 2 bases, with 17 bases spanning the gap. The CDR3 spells CSAPRLESTYEQYF. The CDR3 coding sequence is TGCAGTGCCCCGAGACTAGAAAGTACCTACGAGCAGTACTTC.

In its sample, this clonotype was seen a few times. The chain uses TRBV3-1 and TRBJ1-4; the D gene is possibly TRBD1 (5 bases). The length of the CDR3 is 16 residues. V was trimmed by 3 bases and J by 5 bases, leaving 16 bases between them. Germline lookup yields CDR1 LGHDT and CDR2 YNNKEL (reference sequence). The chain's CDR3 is CASSQRAGIVNEKLFF. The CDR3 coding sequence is TGTGCCAGCAGCCAGCGAGCAGGGATCGTAAATGAAAAACTGTTTTTT.

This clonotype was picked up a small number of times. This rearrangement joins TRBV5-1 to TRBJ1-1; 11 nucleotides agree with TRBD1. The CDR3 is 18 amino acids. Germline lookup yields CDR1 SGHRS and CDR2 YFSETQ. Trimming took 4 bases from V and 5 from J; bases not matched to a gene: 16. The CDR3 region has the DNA TGCGCCAGCAGCGTACAAACCGGGACAGGGGGACGAGGGACTGAAGCTTTCTTT. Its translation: CASSVQTGTGGRGTEAFF.

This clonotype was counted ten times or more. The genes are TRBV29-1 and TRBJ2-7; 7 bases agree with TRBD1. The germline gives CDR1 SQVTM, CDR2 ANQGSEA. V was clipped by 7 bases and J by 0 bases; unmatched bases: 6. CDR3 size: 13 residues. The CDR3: CSARTGNSYEQYF. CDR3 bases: TGCAGCGCTAGGACAGGCAACTCCTACGAGCAGTACTTC.

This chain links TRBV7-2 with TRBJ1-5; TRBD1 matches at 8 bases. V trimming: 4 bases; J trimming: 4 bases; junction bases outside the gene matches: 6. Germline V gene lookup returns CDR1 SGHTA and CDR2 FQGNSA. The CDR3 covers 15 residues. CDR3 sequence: CASSSFGTGNQPQHF. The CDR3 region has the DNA TGTGCCAGCAGCTCCTTCGGGACAGGAAATCAGCCCCAGCATTTT.

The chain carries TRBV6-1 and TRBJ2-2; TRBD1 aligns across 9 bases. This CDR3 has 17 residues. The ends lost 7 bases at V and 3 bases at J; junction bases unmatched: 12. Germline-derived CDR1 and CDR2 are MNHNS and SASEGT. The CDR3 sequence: CASTRSYRGQYTGELFF. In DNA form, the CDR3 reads TGTGCCAGCACAAGAAGTTACAGGGGGCAGTACACCGGGGAGCTGTTTTTT.

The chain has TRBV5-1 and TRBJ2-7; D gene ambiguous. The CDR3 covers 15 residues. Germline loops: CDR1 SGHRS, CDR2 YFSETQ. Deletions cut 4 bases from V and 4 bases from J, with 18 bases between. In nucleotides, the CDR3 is TGCGCCAGCAGCCCAACTGCGACGGTGGGATACGAGCAGTACTTC. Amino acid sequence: CASSPTATVGYEQYF.

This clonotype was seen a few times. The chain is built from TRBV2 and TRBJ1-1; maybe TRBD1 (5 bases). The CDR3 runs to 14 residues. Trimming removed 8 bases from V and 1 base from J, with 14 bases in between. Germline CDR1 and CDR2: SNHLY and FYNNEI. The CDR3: CASLRGGGNTEAFF. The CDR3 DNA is TGTGCCAGCCTCCGGGGGGGAGGGAACACTGAAGCTTTCTTT.